Given below is one TCR beta chain in context. No antigen is known for it. An end of the junction differs from the germline gene, which may be a read error. The data derive from a study of T cell repertoires in cytomegalovirus infection. About the study: Public TCR beta signatures provided an indication of both CMV infection and a matching HLA type.

Broader study findings: There were carriers of CMV plus the relevant HLA, and cumulative public TCR beta family frequency identified them.

Germline V gene lookup returns CDR1 SEHNR and CDR2 FQNEAQ (reference sequence). The CDR3 contains 15 residues. TCRdb itself ran the reads through MiXCR, one entry per CDR3 protein. The sample lists some 680,000 distinct CDR3 sequences; approximately 40% were seen once. The TCR comes from a human donor in good health (CMV status not recorded). Some clones in this sample may be carry-over from other donors' samples. Sequenced material: PBMCs. The rearrangement joins TRBV7-9 to TRBJ2-5; D might be TRBD2 (6 bases). The CDR3 DNA is TGTGCTAGCAGCATGGGCCGGGGGACCCAAGAGACCCAGTACTTC. Encoded protein: CASSMGRGTQETQYF.